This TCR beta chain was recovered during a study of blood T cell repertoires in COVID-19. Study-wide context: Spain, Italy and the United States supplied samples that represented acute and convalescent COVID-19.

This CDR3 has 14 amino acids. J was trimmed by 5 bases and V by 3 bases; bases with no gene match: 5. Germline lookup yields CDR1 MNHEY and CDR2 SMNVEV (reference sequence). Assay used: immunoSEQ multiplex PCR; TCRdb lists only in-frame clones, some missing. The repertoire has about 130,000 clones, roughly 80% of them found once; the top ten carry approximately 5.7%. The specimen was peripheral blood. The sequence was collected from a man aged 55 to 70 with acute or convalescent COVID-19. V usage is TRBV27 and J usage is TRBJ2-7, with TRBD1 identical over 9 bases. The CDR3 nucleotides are TGTGCCAGCAGTTTCCCCGGGACAGGGAACGAGCAGTACTTC. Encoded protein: CASSFPGTGNEQYF.